This T cell receptor (beta chain) originates from a study of blood T cell repertoires in COVID-19. Original methodology: Reference gene primer amplification gave estimated nucleated cell counts. Here immunoSEQ multiplex PCR was the method, and the copy in TCRdb shows in-frame clones only, minus some. That table gives V, J and clone size, and the DNA gave D and trimming. The data contain about 360,000 clones, around 80% of them singletons. CDR3 length: 15 amino acids. Germline V gene lookup returns CDR1 MNHEY and CDR2 SVGAGI. V shed 6 bases, J shed 2 bases, and the junction held 6 bases outside the gene matches.

This chain uses TRBV6-5 with TRBJ2-1; 8 bases agree with TRBD1. The origin of this receptor is a man younger than 40 with active or convalescent COVID-19. The specimen was peripheral blood. The CDR3 nucleotides read TGTGCCAGCAGGCCCGGACAGGGACCCTACAATGAGCAGTTCTTC. It yields the protein CASRPGQGPYNEQFF.